Listed here are 30 T cell receptor beta chains from one sample, sequenced in a study of T-cell reconstitution after alpha-beta-depleted transplantation in children. Construction of the TCRbeta library involved unique molecular identifiers. TCRdb called the PCR reads again in MiXCR, with one record for every CDR3 protein. The sample holds 200,000 to 300,000 distinct CDR3 sequences, around 25% seen once. The specimen was PBMCs, collected before TCRalphabeta/CD19-depleted stem cell transplant. The receptors were sampled from a girl aged 2 to 10 with Fanconi anemia, due to receive a stem cell transplant.

The rearrangement joins TRBV9 to TRBJ1-1; weak D call: TRBD1 (6 bases). Trimming took off 2 bases at V and 0 bases at J, with 11 bases between the two ends. This CDR3 comprises 15 residues. Germline-derived CDR1 and CDR2 are SGDLS and YYNGEE. The CDR3 loop is CASSVGGQMNTEAFF. CDR3 bases: TGTGCCAGCAGCGTCGGGGGACAAATGAACACTGAAGCTTTCTTT. Full variable domain (remainder filled in from reference TRBV9 and TRBJ1-1): DSGVTQTPKHLITATGQRVTLRCSPRSGDLSVYWYQQSLDQGLQFLIQYYNGEERAKGNILERFSAQQFPDLHSELNLSSLELGDSALYFCASSVGGQMNTEAFFGQGTRLTVV.

In this sample, this clonotype turned up many times. The chain combines TRBV28 with TRBJ1-4; D uncertain. V lost 6 bases and J lost 5, with 10 bases in between. Germline V gives CDR1 MDHEN, CDR2 SYDVKM. The length of the CDR3 is 13 residues. CDR3 amino acids: CASRDGRNEKLFF. Written as DNA, the CDR3 is TGTGCCAGCAGGGATGGGCGGAATGAAAAACTGTTTTTT.

This clonotype has a handful of counts. The V gene is TRBV29-1, the J gene TRBJ2-7, with D perhaps TRBD1 (5 bases). The CDR3 totals 11 residues. Between the trimmed V and J ends, which lost 6 bases and 5 bases, there was a span of 11 bases. Germline CDR1 and CDR2: SQVTM and ANQGSEA. CDR3 coding DNA: TGCAGCGTGCAAAGGGGCGACGAGCAGTACTTC. It specifies CSVQRGDEQYF.

This clonotype was recorded many times. V and J are TRBV12-3 or TRBV12-4 and TRBJ2-1; no clear D. V was cut by 6 bases and J by 5 bases, with 5 bases left in between. The CDR3 length is 11 residues. CDR3 DNA: TGTGCCAGCAGACACGACAATGAGCAGTTCTTC. Its translation is CASRHDNEQFF.

This clonotype was seen only a few times. Compared with germline, one end of the junction differs, possibly owing to a read error. The chain couples TRBV7-2 to TRBJ1-5, with D hard to call. Germline V CDR1 and CDR2: SGHTA, FQGNSA. The CDR3 loop spans 15 amino acids. CDR3 sequence reads: CASSLGGRSNQPQHF. The CDR3 DNA reads as TGTGCCAGCAGCTTAGGAGGACGGTCCAATCAACCCCAGCATTTT.

The gene calls are TRBV20-1 and TRBJ2-7, with 16 nucleotides matching TRBD2. From germline, CDR1 is DFQATT and CDR2 SNEGSKA (reference sequence). Germline trimming cut 4 bases from V and 4 bases from J; bases unmatched to any gene: 4. The CDR3 consists of 15 residues. The CDR3 here is CSATPGLAGGYEQYF. The CDR3 coding sequence is TGCAGTGCTACCCCGGGACTAGCGGGAGGGTACGAGCAGTACTTC.

A word on this clonotype: A single base separates this from a much larger clone, so it may be a read error. The missing conserved phenylalanine or tryptophan at the end of this CDR3 makes a read error likely. The rearrangement uses TRBV25-1 and TRBJ1-4; unclear D gene. The CDR3 loop spans 10 amino acids. Germline V CDR1 and CDR2: MGHDK, SYGVNS. Trimming removed 1 base from V and 14 bases from J, with 5 bases in between. CDR3 region: CASSEFRLFC. The DNA of the CDR3 is TGTGCCAGCAGTGAATTTAGGCTGTTTTGT.

This clonotype was detected many times. V and J are TRBV6-5 and TRBJ2-1; 11 nucleotides line up with TRBD2. The CDR3 is 17 residues long. With V trimmed by 11 bases and J by 0 bases, 12 bases remained unmatched. The germline CDR1 and CDR2 sequences are MNHEY and SVGAGI. The CDR3 DNA reads TGTGCCGGCATAGCGGGAGGGCCCCGCAGCTCCTACAATGAGCAGTTCTTC. Translating it yields CAGIAGGPRSSYNEQFF.

This clonotype was seen a handful of times. This chain links TRBV20-1 with TRBJ2-7, with 8 bases lining up with TRBD2. The junction had 9 bases not matched to a gene; V was cut back by 6 bases and J by 2 bases. Germline CDR1 DFQATT, CDR2 SNEGSKA (reference sequence). This CDR3 contains 14 residues. The CDR3 DNA follows: TGCAGTGCGCAAAGACTAGCGAGCACCTACGAGCAGTACTTC. As protein: CSAQRLASTYEQYF.

This clonotype has just a few counts. J is TRBJ2-3 and V is TRBV20-1, with 9 bases lining up with TRBD2. Germline V gene data show CDR1 as DFQATT and CDR2 as SNEGSKA (reference sequence). The CDR3 runs 14 residues. V trimming: 6 bases; J trimming: 2 bases; junction bases outside the gene matches: 6. This chain's CDR3 is CSAWGLADTDTQYF. CDR3 nucleotides: TGCAGTGCCTGGGGACTAGCCGACACAGATACGCAGTATTTT.

V usage is TRBV20-1 and J usage is TRBJ1-5; 8 positions match TRBD1. There are 14 residues in the CDR3. The V segment lost 6 bases and the J segment 4 bases; nucleotides outside the gene matches: 8. CDR1 DFQATT and CDR2 SNEGSKA come from the germline V gene (reference sequence). The CDR3 nucleotides read TGCAGTGCAAGGAGGACAGGGAGGAATCAGCCCCAGCATTTT. The encoded protein is CSARRTGRNQPQHF.

The genes are TRBV5-6 and TRBJ2-7; D is uncertain. Germline lookup yields CDR1 SGHDT and CDR2 YYEEEE. The CDR3 loop spans 13 amino acids. With 0 bases removed from V and 0 bases from J, the gap between germline ends came to 4 bases. CDR3 loop: CASSLEISYEQYF. The DNA of the CDR3 is TGTGCCAGCAGCTTGGAGATCTCCTACGAGCAGTACTTC.

This clonotype was picked up many times. CDR3 region: CASSPLTSSYNEQFF. The CDR3 DNA reads TGCGCCAGCAGCCCCTTGACTAGCAGTTACAATGAGCAGTTCTTC. This chain uses TRBV5-1 with TRBJ2-1; TRBD2 aligns across 7 bases. This CDR3 region has 15 residues. V dropped 4 bases and J dropped 4; count of bases not matched to a gene: 8. Looked up from germline, CDR1 is SGHRS and CDR2 is YFSETQ.

This clonotype was recorded many times. The rearrangement uses TRBV7-2 and TRBJ2-5; TRBD2 is a possible D gene (7 bases). V lost 0 bases to trimming and J lost 5 bases, with 22 bases between them. Germline assignment: CDR1 SGHTA and CDR2 FQGNSA. The CDR3 runs 18 residues. CDR3 residues: CASSLAGGGSYSYETQYF. CDR3 in DNA: TGTGCCAGCAGCTTAGCGGGGGGGGGCTCATACTCCTACGAGACCCAGTACTTC. Variable domain in full (rest from reference TRBV7-2 and TRBJ2-5): GAGVSQSPSNKVTEKGKDVELRCDPISGHTALYWYRQSLGQGLEFLIYFQGNSAPDKSGLPSDRFSAERTGGSVSTLTIQRTQQEDSAVYLCASSLAGGGSYSYETQYFGPGTRLLVL.

This clonotype has just a few counts. The chain has TRBV28 and TRBJ2-1; perhaps TRBD2 as D (7 bases). The CDR3 runs to 19 residues. Trimming shortened V by 6 bases and J by 5 bases, and 29 bases separated the two germline ends. The germline V gene encodes CDR1 MDHEN and CDR2 SYDVKM. This chain's CDR3 is CASSPLGRGKRGGDNEQFF. CDR3 in DNA: TGTGCCAGCAGCCCCCTTGGCAGGGGTAAGAGGGGGGGTGACAATGAGCAGTTCTTC.

This chain links TRBV29-1 with TRBJ1-2, with a tentative D call TRBD1 (5 bases). Germline V gene sequence: CDR1 SQVTM, CDR2 ANQGSEA. V was pared by 5 bases and J by 4 bases, with 14 bases between. CDR3 length: 13 amino acids. CDR3 bases: TGCAGCGTTATCAGGGTTGTAGGCTATGGCTACACCTTC. Its protein is CSVIRVVGYGYTF.

The chain has TRBV20-1 and TRBJ2-7, with 10 positions matching TRBD2. Germline V gene data show CDR1 as DFQATT and CDR2 as SNEGSKA (reference sequence). Unmatched junction bases numbered 4, after V lost 2 bases and J lost 3 bases. The CDR3 has 14 amino acids. The CDR3 nucleotides are TGCAGTGCTAGAACCCGGACTAGCGGCTACGAGCAGTACTTC. This encodes CSARTRTSGYEQYF.

This clonotype was seen a few times. This chain connects TRBV2 to TRBJ2-1, with TRBD2 matching 11 bases. The CDR3 spans 14 residues. Germline-derived CDR1 and CDR2 are SNHLY and FYNNEI. Trimming took 6 bases from V and 16 from J; bases not matched to a gene: 14. The CDR3 here is CASSQTVASGRIFF. The CDR3, as DNA: TGTGCCAGCAGCCAAACGGTGGCTAGCGGGAGGATTTTCTTC.

The sample holds a few counts of this clonotype. The chain has TRBV5-1 and TRBJ2-5, with D possibly being TRBD1 (5 bases). V was cut by 5 bases and J by 4 bases, with 15 bases left in between. The length of the CDR3 is 14 residues. Germline CDR1 is SGHRS and CDR2 is YFSETQ. CDR3 nucleotides: TGCGCCAGCAGTACCCAGGGAACCCCAGAGACCCAGTACTTC. This translates into CASSTQGTPETQYF.

The V and J genes are TRBV20-1 and TRBJ2-5; D might be TRBD1 (6 bases). CDR1 and CDR2 (germline): DFQATT, SNEGSKA (reference sequence). CDR3 length: 16 residues. With 3 bases removed from V and 4 bases from J, the gap between germline ends came to 21 bases. The CDR3 nucleotides read TGCAGTGCTAGTATTTATTCCCCGGGACAACTAGAGACCCAGTACTTC. Translated, it gives CSASIYSPGQLETQYF.

This clonotype was recorded a few times. This chain connects TRBV5-1 to TRBJ2-3, with D possibly TRBD2 on 6 matching bases. Per germline, CDR1 SGHRS and CDR2 YFSETQ. This CDR3 region has 14 residues. V lost 3 bases to trimming and J lost 3 bases, with 11 bases between them. The CDR3 sequence is CASSSLRGTDTQYF. CDR3 nucleotides: TGCGCCAGCAGCTCACTTCGGGGGACAGATACGCAGTATTTT.

This clonotype was counted only a few times. The CDR3 protein is CSAIALRLAGVTNEQFF. The CDR3 bases are TGCAGTGCTATCGCTTTAAGGCTAGCGGGAGTAACAAATGAGCAGTTCTTC. The J gene is TRBJ2-1, the V gene TRBV20-1, with TRBD2 identical over 10 bases. Germline lookup yields CDR1 DFQATT and CDR2 SNEGSKA (reference sequence). CDR3 length equals 17 residues. V lost 4 bases to trimming and J lost 7 bases; unmatched junction nucleotides: 16.

This clonotype showed up just a few times. The genes are TRBV11-2 and TRBJ2-1; D possibly uses TRBD1 or TRBD2 (5 bases each). Germline CDR1 and CDR2: SGHAT and FQNNGV. Trimming left V 5 bases short and J 5 bases short, with 16 bases between. The CDR3 contains 15 residues. CDR3 nucleotides: TGTGCCAGCAGCCCGGAACGGGACGCAGACAATGAGCAGTTCTTC. Translated, it gives CASSPERDADNEQFF.

Ten or more counts support this clonotype. The chain uses TRBV6-5 and TRBJ1-2, with 7 bases matching TRBD1. This CDR3 comprises 12 residues. The ends lost 4 bases at V and 8 bases at J; junction bases unmatched: 4. Per germline, CDR1 MNHEY and CDR2 SVGAGI. This CDR3 reads CASSFDRAGYTF. Here the CDR3 DNA reads TGTGCCAGCAGTTTCGACAGGGCCGGCTACACCTTC.

In this sample, this clonotype turned up many times. This chain joins TRBV11-2 and TRBJ2-5; TRBD1 matches 7 bases. V lost 5 bases, J lost 2 bases, and 2 bases stayed unmatched. CDR3 length equals 13 residues. CDR1 is SGHAT, CDR2 FQNNGV, per germline. CDR3 nucleotides: TGTGCCAGCAGCGGGGACAGTCAAGAGACCCAGTACTTC. It specifies CASSGDSQETQYF.

This clonotype was counted ten times or more. The chain joins TRBV4-1 to TRBJ2-7; D not certain. The ends were cut back, 0 bases at V and 4 bases at J, with 4 bases in the middle. From germline, CDR1 is MGHRA and CDR2 YSYEKL. CDR3 length: 12 residues. CDR3 DNA sequence: TGCGCCAGCAGCCAAGAGCCTTACGAGCAGTACTTC. It is translated as CASSQEPYEQYF.

The DNA for the CDR3 is TGCAGCCCCCTTTTCTGGAACAATGAGCAGTTCTTC. Its translation is CSPLFWNNEQFF. The chain uses TRBV29-1 and TRBJ2-1, with no clear D. The V gene's germline CDR1 is SQVTM and CDR2 ANQGSEA. V lost 8 bases, J lost 5 bases, and 13 bases lay in between. The CDR3 is 12 amino acids.

This clonotype was seen ten or more times. The chain joins TRBV9 to TRBJ2-1, with 12 bases that match TRBD2. Trimming at V came to 3 bases and at J to 7 bases, leaving 2 bases not matched to a gene. The V gene's germline CDR1 is SGDLS and CDR2 YYNGEE. This CDR3 is built from 14 residues. The CDR3 region is CASSASGGANEQFF. The CDR3 DNA sequence: TGTGCCAGCAGCGCTAGCGGGGGGGCGAATGAGCAGTTCTTC.

The chain combines TRBV12-3 or TRBV12-4 with TRBJ1-1; the D is unclear. V lost 4 bases, J lost 3 bases, and 12 bases lay in between. The CDR3 totals 14 residues. CDR3 amino acids: CASSYWGAHTEAFF. Written as DNA, the CDR3 is TGTGCCAGCAGTTACTGGGGAGCACACACTGAAGCTTTCTTT.

The chain links TRBV20-1 to TRBJ2-3; D is possibly TRBD2 (5 bases). Germline CDR1 is DFQATT and CDR2 is SNEGSKA (reference sequence). Trimming shortened V by 3 bases and J by 6 bases, and 19 bases separated the two germline ends. The CDR3 is 15 residues long. DNA of the CDR3: TGCAGTGCTAGTCAAGCCCTCGGACTGAGGGATACGCAGTATTTT. This gives the protein CSASQALGLRDTQYF.